This is a list of T cell receptor beta chains from one sample in a study of T-cell memory formation after mild COVID-19. TCRdb reanalysed the 5' RACE reads using MiXCR and keeps one entry per CDR3 protein. This table holds about 290,000 distinct CDR3 sequences, around a sixth found once. The sequenced sample consisted of PBMCs or a T cell subset sorted from them (not recorded which). The receptors shown here come from a man aged 18 to 29 who had mild COVID-19 (a few samples of this study predate the infection). Cell type and time point are not known. Each CDR3 is given with its conserved first and last residue. The D gene is left open where the match is weak. Size tells how often a clone was seen (once, few, many) or the class of an expanded clone, and some rows leave it out.

few	TRBV7-8	TRBD1	TRBJ1-3	CASRADRAGGNTIYF	TGTGCCAGCAGAGCGGACAGGGCAGGTGGAAACACCATATATTTT
few	TRBV6-2/TRBV6-3	.	TRBJ2-1	CASSYAGIPEQFF	TGTGCCAGCAGTTATGCTGGGATTCCTGAGCAGTTCTTC
few	TRBV7-6	TRBD2	TRBJ2-5	CASSRGLAGGSQYF	TGTGCCAGCAGCAGAGGACTAGCGGGGGGTTCCCAGTACTTC
.	TRBV6-5	TRBD1	TRBJ1-2	CASSAKPGGGGHGYTF	TGTGCCAGCAGCGCAAAACCAGGGGGCGGAGGACATGGCTACACCTTC
.	TRBV5-1	.	TRBJ2-5	CASSLAGARQETQYF	TGCGCCAGCAGCTTGGCCGGGGCGCGGCAAGAGACCCAGTACTTC
.	TRBV5-4	.	TRBJ2-3	CASSLARGMGTDTQYF	TGTGCCAGCAGCTTGGCACGGGGAATGGGCACAGATACGCAGTATTTT
many	TRBV5-1	.	TRBJ2-7	CASSLESAGSEQYF	TGCGCCAGCAGCTTGGAGTCTGCGGGGAGTGAGCAGTACTTC
few	TRBV11-2	.	TRBJ1-1	CASSWGPWAFF	TGTGCCAGCAGCTGGGGACCGTGGGCTTTCTTT
.	TRBV5-1	.	TRBJ1-1	CASSPEDQNTEAFF	TGCGCCAGCAGCCCTGAGGATCAGAACACTGAAGCTTTCTTT
once	TRBV4-3	.	TRBJ2-3	CASSQDWWGRDTQYF	TGCGCCAGCAGCCAAGATTGGTGGGGCCGAGATACGCAGTATTTT
few	TRBV6-5	.	TRBJ2-1	CASSYWGPAGEQFF	TGTGCCAGCAGTTACTGGGGCCCGGCGGGTGAGCAGTTCTTC
many	TRBV12-3/TRBV12-4	TRBD1	TRBJ2-3	CASSWGQGGADTQYF	TGTGCCAGCAGTTGGGGACAGGGCGGCGCAGATACGCAGTATTTT
.	TRBV7-3	.	TRBJ2-3	CASSSQTWGTDTQYF	TGTGCCAGCAGCTCCCAAACCTGGGGCACAGATACGCAGTATTTT
.	TRBV7-2	.	TRBJ2-5	CASSSLVSETQYF	TGTGCCAGCAGCTCGTTGGTCTCGGAGACCCAGTACTTC
few	TRBV10-3	.	TRBJ2-7	CAIRTGGLEQYF	TGTGCCATCAGGACAGGCGGTCTCGAGCAGTACTTC
few	TRBV27	.	TRBJ1-2	CASSLTPHPNYGYTF	TGTGCCAGCAGTTTAACCCCTCATCCTAACTATGGCTACACCTTC
many	TRBV10-3	.	TRBJ2-6	CAISDSFTGANVLTF	TGTGCCATCAGTGATAGTTTTACTGGGGCCAACGTCCTGACTTTC
.	TRBV5-1	TRBD2	TRBJ2-4	CASRGGGPRGIQYF	TGCGCCAGCCGCGGGGGGGGCCCCAGGGGCATTCAGTACTTC
many	TRBV20-1	.	TRBJ2-7	CSARDPVRYEQYF	TGCAGTGCTAGAGACCCCGTCCGGTACGAGCAGTACTTC
few	TRBV20-1	.	TRBJ1-2	CSAPDWSGYTF	TGCAGTGCCCCTGATTGGAGTGGCTACACCTTC
few	TRBV6-6	.	TRBJ2-3	CASKGGGTDTQYF	TGTGCCAGCAAGGGGGGTGGCACAGATACGCAGTATTTT
.	TRBV29-1	TRBD1	TRBJ1-2	CSAGRGPLGTYGYTF	TGCAGCGCGGGCAGGGGGCCGCTGGGGACCTATGGCTACACCTTC
.	TRBV18	.	TRBJ1-3	CASSREVWNTIYF	TGTGCCAGCTCACGAGAGGTGTGGAACACCATATATTTT
.	TRBV4-3	TRBD2	TRBJ2-5	CASSQDRLAAQETQYF	TGCGCCAGCAGCCAAGATCGACTAGCGGCCCAAGAGACCCAGTACTTC
.	TRBV5-5	.	TRBJ2-7	CASSLAVAEPYEQYF	TGTGCCAGCAGCTTGGCCGTGGCCGAACCCTACGAGCAGTACTTC